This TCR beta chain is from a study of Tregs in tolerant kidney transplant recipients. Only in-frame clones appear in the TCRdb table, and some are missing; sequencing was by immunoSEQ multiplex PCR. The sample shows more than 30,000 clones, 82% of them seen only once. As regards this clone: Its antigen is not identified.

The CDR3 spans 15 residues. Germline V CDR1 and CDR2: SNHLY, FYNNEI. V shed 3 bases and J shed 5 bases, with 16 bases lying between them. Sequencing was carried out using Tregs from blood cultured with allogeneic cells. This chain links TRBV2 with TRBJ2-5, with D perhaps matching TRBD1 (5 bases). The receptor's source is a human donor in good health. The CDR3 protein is CASSEAGRAWETQYF. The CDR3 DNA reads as TGTGCCAGCAGTGAGGCCGGCAGGGCCTGGGAGACCCAGTACTTC.